The clone carrying this T cell receptor (beta chain) was seen a handful of times. Antigen: not known. The sample is drawn from a study of cytomegalovirus exposure and HLA in healthy donors. Whole-study results and caveats: It was 150 to 200 TCR beta chains that were listed as cytomegalovirus-associated.

Measured with immunoSEQ multiplex PCR; TCRdb has only the in-frame clones, and not every one. The sample consists of roughly 70,000 clones, 85% of them appearing once. Germline loops: CDR1 MGHRA, CDR2 YSYEKL. Trimming cost V 7 bases and J 7 bases, with 17 bases left between them. CDR3 length equals 14 residues. Specimen: PBMCs. The chain links TRBV4-1 to TRBJ1-5, with D perhaps TRBD1 (6 bases). This TCR derives from a man between 25 and 39 years old in good health and CMV-seronegative. The CDR3 region has the DNA TGCGCCAGCAATTCACGGGCAGGGGCCCAGCCCCAGCATTTT. The encoded protein is CASNSRAGAQPQHF.